What follows are 20 T cell receptor beta chains derived from one specimen sequenced in a study of cytomegalovirus exposure and HLA in healthy donors (TCRdb year 2017). The protocol used for the library was the immunoSEQ multiplex PCR assay. The multiplex PCR relied on a mix of 60 forward primers for TCR Vbeta segments and 13 reverse primers for TCR Jbeta segments. As stored in TCRdb, this immuneACCESS dataset retains in-frame rearrangements with V and J assigned. A fraction of the clones does not appear; measured against another copy, unresolved V genes explain less than half of the discrepancy, and the remainder lacks a known reason. A total of approximately 90,000 clones appear in this sample, roughly 63% of them only once. Together, the top ten hold around 6.6% of the sample. Sequencing was done on a sample of PBMCs. The receptors shown here come from a woman aged 25 to 39 in good health and CMV-seronegative.

The chain links TRBV28 to TRBJ1-1; perhaps TRBD1 as D (5 bases). In germline, CDR1 is MDHEN, CDR2 SYDVKM. The ends were cut back, 8 bases at V and 4 bases at J, with 8 bases in the middle. This CDR3 is built from 11 residues. The CDR3 DNA is TGTGCCAGCGGGGGGGTCACTGAAGCTTTCTTT. Its protein is CASGGVTEAFF.

The count of this clone is one. The CDR3 loop reads CASSIRIGQGRVIGGYTF. For the CDR3, the DNA is TGTGCCAGTAGTATCAGGATCGGACAGGGGAGAGTCATCGGGGGCTACACCTTC. The V and J genes are TRBV19 and TRBJ1-2; 9 bases are shared with TRBD1. The V gene's germline CDR1 is LNHDA and CDR2 SQIVND (reference sequence). Trimming cost V 3 bases and J 8 bases; bases outside gene matches: 19. There are 18 residues in the CDR3.

The J gene is TRBJ1-2, the V gene TRBV9; 9 nucleotides line up with TRBD1. V shed 4 bases, J shed 2 bases, and the junction held 6 bases outside the gene matches. The V gene's germline CDR1 is SGDLS and CDR2 YYNGEE. This CDR3 has 15 residues. The CDR3 region is CASSRGDRANYGYTF. For the CDR3, the DNA is TGTGCCAGCAGCAGGGGGGACAGGGCCAACTATGGCTACACCTTC. The full variable domain, completed using reference TRBV9 and TRBJ1-2, is DSGVTQTPKHLITATGQRVTLRCSPRSGDLSVYWYQQSLDQGLQFLIQYYNGEERAKGNILERFSAQQFPDLHSELNLSSLELGDSALYFCASSRGDRANYGYTFGSGTRLTVV.

The V gene is TRBV7-6, the J gene TRBJ2-3; TRBD2 aligns across 11 bases. V dropped 4 bases and J dropped 5; count of bases not matched to a gene: 8. The length of the CDR3 is 16 residues. CDR1 SGHVS and CDR2 FNYEAQ come from the germline V gene. CDR3 bases: TGTGCCAGCAGCTCCTTAGCGGGAGGGCCAGGAGATACGCAGTATTTT. Translated, it gives CASSSLAGGPGDTQYF.

This clone appeared a few times. The J gene is TRBJ2-3, the V gene TRBV5-1; tentative D call: TRBD2 (5 bases). V lost 4 bases to trimming and J lost 1 base, with 16 bases between them. CDR1 and CDR2 from the germline V gene are SGHRS and YFSETQ. CDR3 length: 16 amino acids. The CDR3 loop is CASSPSGLAGTDTQYF. The CDR3 DNA reads as TGCGCCAGCAGCCCGTCCGGGCTAGCTGGCACAGATACGCAGTATTTT. The complete variable domain, with remaining parts taken from reference TRBV5-1 and TRBJ2-3, reads KAGVTQTPRYLIKTRGQQVTLSCSPISGHRSVSWYQQTPGQGLQFLFEYFSETQRNKGNFPGRFSGRQFSNSRSEMNVSTLELGDSALYLCASSPSGLAGTDTQYFGPGTRLTVL.

This clone was counted once. The chain recombines TRBV5-1 with TRBJ1-1, with D perhaps matching TRBD1 (5 bases). Germline V gives CDR1 SGHRS, CDR2 YFSETQ. Trimming cost V 4 bases and J 1 base, with 8 bases left between them. The CDR3 consists of 13 residues. The CDR3 DNA reads TGCGCCAGCAGCGAACAGGCGAACACTGAAGCTTTCTTT. It translates to CASSEQANTEAFF.

This chain's CDR3 is CASSLDQGANGYTF. The CDR3 nucleotides read TGTGCCAGCAGCTTAGATCAAGGGGCCAATGGCTACACCTTC. The chain joins TRBV11-2 to TRBJ1-2; D may be TRBD1 (5 bases). With 0 bases removed from V and 6 bases from J, the gap between germline ends came to 11 bases. The CDR3 runs to 14 residues. The V gene's germline CDR1 is SGHAT and CDR2 FQNNGV.

This clone occurred a few times. At one end, the junction sequence differs from germline, possibly due to a read error. The genes are TRBV9 and TRBJ1-2; 9 nucleotides agree with TRBD1. Germline lookup yields CDR1 SGDLS and CDR2 YYNGEE. The CDR3 spans 10 residues. CDR3 coding DNA: TGTGCCAGCAGCGCGGGGACAGGGCTCTTC. Encoded protein: CASSAGTGLF.

The rearrangement links TRBV25-1 to TRBJ2-2, with D possibly TRBD1 on 5 matching bases. In germline, CDR1 is MGHDK, CDR2 SYGVNS. The CDR3 is 13 amino acids. Trimming shortened V by 5 bases and J by 5 bases, and 9 bases separated the two germline ends. The CDR3: CASSNQGTGELFF. As DNA, the CDR3 is TGTGCCAGCAGTAACCAGGGAACCGGGGAGCTGTTTTTT.

The chain joins TRBV28 to TRBJ2-1; 7 bases align to TRBD2. Germline V lookup: CDR1 MDHEN, CDR2 SYDVKM. The CDR3 loop spans 15 amino acids. Losses at the gene ends were 7 bases for V and 7 bases for J; bases not matched to a gene: 13. The CDR3 sequence is CASITRGGLVNEQFF. CDR3 bases: TGTGCCAGCATCACTAGGGGTGGACTAGTGAATGAGCAGTTCTTC.

This clone appeared a few times. The V call is TRBV10-3, the J call TRBJ2-1; weak D call: TRBD2 (6 bases). The CDR3 is 15 amino acids. Germline V gene lookup returns CDR1 ENHRY and CDR2 SYGVKD. Trimming stripped 3 bases from V and 0 bases from J, with 9 bases between. This CDR3 reads CAISEGLNSYNEQFF. CDR3 nucleotide sequence: TGTGCCATCAGTGAAGGACTAAACTCCTACAATGAGCAGTTCTTC.

This clone was observed a single time. This chain's CDR3 is CAPAKRIYGYTF. The CDR3 DNA follows: TGTGCCCCGGCCAAGCGAATCTATGGCTACACCTTC. The V and J genes are TRBV25-1 and TRBJ1-2; D uncertain. CDR3 length: 12 amino acids. CDR1 MGHDK and CDR2 SYGVNS come from the germline V gene. V lost 11 bases to trimming and J lost 4 bases, with 14 bases between them.

The rearrangement links TRBV5-4 to TRBJ2-1, with D possibly matching TRBD2 (5 bases). V was pared by 4 bases and J by 3 bases, with 14 bases between. The CDR3 covers 15 residues. CDR1 and CDR2 from the germline V gene are SGHNT and YYREEE (reference sequence). Here the CDR3 DNA reads TGTGCCAGCAGCCCACCGGGGTCCGGCTACAATGAGCAGTTCTTC. Its protein product is CASSPPGSGYNEQFF.

The rearrangement links TRBV6-1 to TRBJ2-2, with a weak D call TRBD2 (6 bases). V lost 10 bases and J 2 bases, leaving 17 bases between the germline ends. This CDR3 is built from 15 residues. Germline V gives CDR1 MNHNS, CDR2 SASEGT. CDR3 in amino acids: CATRLKLANTGELFF. CDR3 DNA: TGTGCCACCCGGCTGAAACTAGCAAACACCGGGGAGCTGTTTTTT.

This sequence joins TRBV7-6 and TRBJ1-2; D perhaps matches TRBD1 (5 bases). Germline lookup yields CDR1 SGHVS and CDR2 FNYEAQ. Trimming removed 2 bases at V and 6 bases at J, with 10 bases between. This CDR3 has 13 amino acids. CDR3 region: CASSLQGDNGYTF. In DNA form, the CDR3 reads TGTGCCAGCAGCTTACAGGGCGACAATGGCTACACCTTC.

J is TRBJ2-3 and V is TRBV5-1; D might be TRBD2 (6 bases). Trimming removed 0 bases at V and 0 bases at J, with 11 bases between. The germline CDR1 and CDR2 sequences are SGHRS and YFSETQ. The CDR3 contains 16 residues. The CDR3 coding sequence is TGCGCCAGCAGCTTGGGGCTAGCGACTAGCACAGATACGCAGTATTTT. This codes for CASSLGLATSTDTQYF.

CDR3 DNA sequence: TGTGCCAGCAGCTACGGACAGGGGGCAGGCTATGGCTACACCTTC. Translated: CASSYGQGAGYGYTF. V is TRBV5-4 and J is TRBJ1-2, with 11 bases identical to TRBD1. Germline CDR1 reads SGHNT; CDR2 reads YYREEE (reference sequence). V was clipped by 3 bases and J by 4 bases; unmatched bases: 5. The CDR3 consists of 15 residues. Combining the CDR3 with reference TRBV5-4 and TRBJ1-2 gives the whole variable domain ETGVTQSPTHLIKTRGQQVTLRCSSQSGHNTVSWYQQALGQGPQFIFQYYREEENGRGNFPPRFSGLQFPNYSSELNVNALELDDSALYLCASSYGQGAGYGYTFGSGTRLTVV.

This clone was seen a single time. V usage is TRBV4-2 and J usage is TRBJ1-2; the match to TRBD1 covers 8 bases. In germline, CDR1 is LGHNA, CDR2 YNFKEQ. The CDR3 contains 14 residues. J lost 7 bases, V lost 2 bases, and 6 bases had no gene match. The CDR3 nucleotides read TGTGCCAGCAGCCAACGGCCAGGGGGCTCTGGCTACACCTTC. Its protein product is CASSQRPGGSGYTF.

The chain's CDR3 is CASSRDRGRAYEQYF. CDR3 DNA: TGTGCCAGCAGTAGGGACAGGGGAAGGGCCTACGAGCAGTACTTC. This chain connects TRBV6-1 to TRBJ2-7; the match to TRBD1 covers 10 bases. V lost 5 bases to trimming and J lost 2 bases; unmatched junction nucleotides: 6. Looked up from germline, CDR1 is MNHNS and CDR2 is SASEGT. The CDR3 extends over 15 amino acids.

The CDR3 loop reads CASRNRQGLLHTEAFF. The CDR3 nucleotides are TGTGCCAGCAGGAATCGACAGGGTTTGTTGCACACTGAAGCTTTCTTT. This rearrangement joins TRBV6-4 to TRBJ1-1; 7 bases are shared with TRBD1. The V segment lost 6 bases and the J segment 3 bases; nucleotides outside the gene matches: 13. Germline V gene lookup returns CDR1 MRHNA and CDR2 SNTAGT. CDR3 length: 16 amino acids.